This T cell receptor (beta chain) was identified during a study of blood T cell repertoires in COVID-19. About the study: Acute and convalescent COVID-19 specimens originated in the United States, Italy and Spain. The cDNA or gDNA used as material had been derived from T cells, B-cell-depleted T cells, or PBMCs.

In the original workflow: Reference gene primer amplification gave nucleated cell count estimates. Profiling relied on immunoSEQ multiplex PCR, and the TCRdb table lists in-frame clones only, not all of them. V and J calls and clone size are as listed in that table; D and trimming were resolved from the DNA. The repertoire holds 71,000 or so clones, with over 75% as singletons. The germline CDR1 and CDR2 sequences are LNHDA and SQIVND (reference sequence). V lost 3 bases, J lost 10 bases, and 5 bases stayed unmatched. This CDR3 comprises 15 residues. The source material was peripheral blood. The sequence was obtained from a man in his fifties with acute or convalescent COVID-19. The chain carries TRBV19 and TRBJ1-6; 11 bases align to TRBD1. The CDR3 region is CASSIGQGAGSPLHF. Here the CDR3 DNA reads TGTGCCAGTAGTATCGGACAGGGGGCTGGATCACCCCTCCACTTT.